This T cell receptor beta chain was captured in a study of siplizumab effects on memory and regulatory T cells. Approximately 100,000 TCR templates per sample were sequenced. Data came from immunoSEQ multiplex PCR; TCRdb stores just in-frame clones and leaves some out. This table holds 110,000 or so clones, just over 90% found once. General study findings and limits: Sequences below about 10^-5 frequency were poorly captured, and few alloreactive clones mapped to unstimulated subsets. Contribution to the alloresponse seemed major for naive T cells, which also seemed more diverse than memory cells.

About this clone: Its antigen is unidentified.

The V end was cut by 0 bases, the J end by 1 base, with 8 bases between. The germline V gene has CDR1 SGHRS and CDR2 YFSETQ. This CDR3 contains 15 residues. The TCR originated in a human donor in good health. V usage is TRBV5-1 and J usage is TRBJ2-1; D may be TRBD1 (5 bases). Sequencing was carried out using non-Treg CD4+ T cells sorted from blood. CDR3 coding DNA: TGCGCCAGCAGCTTGGTGGCAGGGTCCTACAATGAGCAGTTCTTC. Its translation: CASSLVAGSYNEQFF.